This T cell receptor beta chain emerged from a study of neoadjuvant anti-PD-1 for oral cavity cancer. Whole-study context: Patients mostly received three to four biweekly nivolumab doses at 3 mg/kg before surgery.

This clone has only one observation. Germline lookup yields CDR1 LNHDA and CDR2 SQIVND (reference sequence). The CDR3 has 12 residues. The V and J ends lost 5 bases and 4 bases respectively, with 9 bases between them. TCRdb's table, derived via immunoSEQ multiplex PCR, lists solely in-frame clones and lacks some. The sample records 70,000 to 95,000 clones, approximately 84% being singletons. The chain is built from TRBV19 and TRBJ2-7, with D maybe TRBD1 (6 bases). This clonotype was sampled from a person aged 35 to 85 with oral cavity squamous cell carcinoma. The sample was PBMCs, taken before nivolumab (anti-PD-1) treatment. The CDR3 nucleotides read TGTGCCAGTAGTTCCGACAGGTACGAGCAGTACTTC. Residues: CASSSDRYEQYF.